What follows are 17 T cell receptor beta chains derived from one specimen sequenced in a study of blood T cell repertoires in COVID-19 (TCRdb year 2020). Receptors were amplified or captured by the immunoSEQ multiplex PCR assay. The immuneACCESS repertoire file appears here via TCRdb, limited to in-frame rearrangements. These files lack a portion of the clones; in checked studies, under half of the deficit traces to unresolved V genes, and the cause of the others is not known. In all, the sample holds roughly 100,000 clones, and around four fifths of those were seen once. Jointly, the top ten make up about 9.6% of the sample. The sequenced material came from peripheral blood. These receptors all come from a man between 60 and 75 years old with active or convalescent COVID-19.

V usage is TRBV19 and J usage is TRBJ1-1; 8 bases align to TRBD1. CDR1 is LNHDA, CDR2 SQIVND, per germline (reference sequence). V lost 7 bases to trimming and J lost 7 bases; unmatched junction nucleotides: 5. The CDR3 runs to 12 residues. CDR3 amino acids: CASTTGGGEAFF. CDR3 sequence (DNA): TGTGCCAGTACCACAGGGGGAGGTGAAGCTTTCTTT.

This rearrangement joins TRBV28 to TRBJ1-2; tentative D call: TRBD1 (6 bases). The V end was cut by 5 bases, the J end by 2 bases, with 15 bases between. There are 15 residues in the CDR3. Germline V gives CDR1 MDHEN, CDR2 SYDVKM. CDR3: CASSTQGNTNYGYTF. The DNA for the CDR3 is TGTGCCAGCAGTACGCAGGGGAACACCAACTATGGCTACACCTTC.

The J gene is TRBJ2-7, the V gene TRBV5-4; D might be TRBD2 (6 bases). This CDR3 comprises 13 residues. CDR1 and CDR2 from the germline V gene are SGHNT and YYREEE (reference sequence). V shed 9 bases and J shed 7 bases, with 20 bases lying between them. Here the CDR3 reads CAMTDPGVREQYV. The CDR3 nucleotides read TGTGCCATGACGGACCCGGGGGTAAGGGAGCAGTACGTC.

The CDR3 region is CASSRLTGNYGYTF. The CDR3 nucleotides read TGCGCCAGCAGTCGCCTAACAGGGAACTATGGCTACACCTTC. The chain recombines TRBV23-1 with TRBJ1-2; possible D gene TRBD1, 6 bases. TRBV23-1 is an open reading frame whose function is uncertain. CDR3 length equals 14 residues. Between the trimmed V and J ends, which lost 4 bases and 2 bases, there was a span of 11 bases.

The chain recombines TRBV7-7 with TRBJ2-1, with 9 bases that match TRBD2. Germline lookup yields CDR1 SSHAT and CDR2 FNYEAQ (reference sequence). The CDR3 loop spans 17 amino acids. V shed 2 bases and J 8 bases; nucleotides not matched to a gene: 13. Here the CDR3 reads CASSLSPSREGRDEQFF. The CDR3 coding sequence is TGTGCCAGCAGCTTATCCCCCTCGCGGGAGGGCCGCGATGAGCAGTTCTTC.

There are a few counts of this clone. The rearrangement uses TRBV3-1 (or the pseudogene TRBV3-2) and TRBJ1-3; 8 bases map to TRBD1. Trimming removed 6 bases from V and 2 bases from J; junction bases left unmatched: 9. Germline CDR1 is LGHDT and CDR2 is YNNKEL (reference sequence). The CDR3 is 16 residues long. As DNA, the CDR3 is TGTGCCAGCAGTCGACAGGGGCCTAGGGCTGGAAACACCATATATTTT. This codes for CASSRQGPRAGNTIYF.

The chain uses TRBV5-1 and TRBJ2-2; tentatively, D is TRBD1 (6 bases). The CDR3 length is 15 residues. Trimming took 4 bases from V and 3 from J, leaving 13 bases between them. Germline-derived CDR1 and CDR2 are SGHRS and YFSETQ. CDR3 nucleotides: TGCGCCAGCAGCCTAACAGGGAGTGACACCGGGGAGCTGTTTTTT. This translates into CASSLTGSDTGELFF.

The chain is built from TRBV5-4 and TRBJ2-2; 10 bases are a match to TRBD2. The germline V gene has CDR1 SGHNT and CDR2 YYREEE (reference sequence). The V gene end was trimmed by 3 bases and the J gene end by 7 bases; junction bases not matched to a gene: 9. The CDR3 length is 16 residues. In DNA form, the CDR3 reads TGTGCCAGCAGCTGGCGAATAGCGGGAGGTAACGGGGAGCTGTTTTTT. Its translation: CASSWRIAGGNGELFF.

The chain joins TRBV7-9 to TRBJ2-5; D remains unclear. V gave up 0 bases and J gave up 5 bases, with 10 bases separating them. The CDR3 consists of 14 residues. Looked up from germline, CDR1 is SEHNR and CDR2 is FQNEAQ (reference sequence). The CDR3 region is CASSLALLWETQYF. CDR3 nucleotides: TGTGCCAGCAGCTTAGCACTCCTTTGGGAGACCCAGTACTTC.

V usage is TRBV6-5 and J usage is TRBJ1-1; D perhaps matches TRBD1 (6 bases). Trimming removed 6 bases from V and 6 bases from J, with 11 bases in between. CDR3 length equals 12 residues. Germline CDR1 MNHEY, CDR2 SVGAGI. In DNA, the CDR3 is TGTGCCAGCAGCTTACAGGGATCTGAAGCTTTCTTT. It specifies CASSLQGSEAFF.

The chain has TRBV28 and TRBJ2-1; 12 bases fit TRBD2. Germline loops: CDR1 MDHEN, CDR2 SYDVKM. The ends lost 3 bases at V and 8 bases at J; junction bases unmatched: 5. The CDR3 has 15 residues. The DNA of the CDR3 is TGTGCCAGCAGTTTTCTAGCGGGAGGGAGAGATGAGCAGTTCTTC. Its protein is CASSFLAGGRDEQFF.

The chain employs TRBV7-8 and TRBJ2-7; TRBD2 agrees at 12 bases. CDR1 is SGHVS and CDR2 is FQNEAQ in the germline V gene. This CDR3 has 19 residues. Trimming at V came to 5 bases and at J to 0 bases, leaving 14 bases not matched to a gene. The CDR3 bases are TGTGCCAGCAGCCCCCAACTAGCGGGAGGTCAAACAAGCTCCTACGAGCAGTACGTC. The encoded protein is CASSPQLAGGQTSSYEQYV.

The gene calls are TRBV18 and TRBJ2-7, with D tentatively TRBD1 (5 bases). Germline CDR1 and CDR2: KGHSH and LQKENI. V lost 5 bases and J lost 2, with 13 bases in between. The CDR3 is 14 amino acids. Here the CDR3 reads CASSYGASTYEQYV. CDR3 coding DNA: TGTGCCAGCTCATATGGGGCCTCAACCTACGAGCAGTACGTC.

The V call is TRBV3-1 (or the pseudogene TRBV3-2), the J call TRBJ2-7; 7 bases match TRBD2. The CDR3 sequence is 16 residues long. V dropped 0 bases and J dropped 1; count of bases not matched to a gene: 6. Looked up from germline, CDR1 is LGHDT and CDR2 is YNNKEL (reference sequence). The CDR3 DNA sequence: TGTGCCAGCAGCCAAGATCGATCGGGAGGTTCCTACGAGCAGTACTTC. Translated: CASSQDRSGGSYEQYF.

The rearrangement uses TRBV7-8 and TRBJ2-7; a weak D match, TRBD1 (6 bases). Germline-derived CDR1 and CDR2 are SGHVS and FQNEAQ. Trimming shortened V by 3 bases and J by 0 bases, and 12 bases separated the two germline ends. The CDR3 is 15 residues long. CDR3 sequence: CASSLGAGSSYEQYF. The CDR3 DNA reads TGTGCCAGCAGCTTGGGGGCAGGGAGCTCCTACGAGCAGTACTTC.

This chain uses TRBV7-2 with TRBJ2-1; TRBD2 might be the D (5 bases). Germline lookup yields CDR1 SGHTA and CDR2 FQGNSA. Trimming removed 0 bases from V and 7 bases from J, with 10 bases in between. The CDR3 length is 14 residues. The DNA for the CDR3 is TGTGCCAGCAGCTTAGCCTCGTCGGGGAATGAGCAGTTCTTC. Translating gives CASSLASSGNEQFF.

The chain employs TRBV27 and TRBJ1-1; a weak D match, TRBD1 (5 bases). The CDR3 length is 15 residues. The V end lost 4 bases, the J end lost 0 bases, and 12 bases lay between the germline ends. Germline CDR1 and CDR2: MNHEY and SMNVEV (reference sequence). CDR3: CASSSPQGLNTEAFF. The CDR3 coding sequence is TGTGCCAGCAGTTCGCCCCAGGGATTGAACACTGAAGCTTTCTTT.